Each of the 20 T cell receptor beta chains below was sequenced from the same sample in a study of blood T cell repertoires in COVID-19. This table comes from immunoSEQ multiplex PCR, and its TCRdb copy is limited to in-frame clones, with some not included. The sample holds under 350,000 clones, roughly 85% seen once. The material sequenced was peripheral blood. The receptors stem from a human donor in a cohort sampled during active COVID-19.

This sequence joins TRBV5-1 and TRBJ2-7; possible D gene TRBD1, 6 bases. With 2 bases removed from V and 5 bases from J, the gap between germline ends came to 14 bases. CDR1 and CDR2 from the germline V gene are SGHRS and YFSETQ. This CDR3 is 14 amino acids long. CDR3 sequence (DNA): TGCGCCAGCAGCTTAAACAGGGCTCTAGACGAGCAGTACTTC. This sequence encodes CASSLNRALDEQYF.

J is TRBJ2-3 and V is TRBV6-5; the match to TRBD2 covers 11 bases. V lost 10 bases and J lost 1; bases outside the gene matches: 4. Germline lookup yields CDR1 MNHEY and CDR2 SVGAGI. The CDR3 runs to 14 residues. This CDR3 is CATELAGGTDTQYF. The CDR3 DNA reads as TGTGCCACCGAACTAGCGGGGGGCACAGATACGCAGTATTTT.

This clone was counted a single time. This chain uses TRBV19 with TRBJ2-7, with D perhaps matching TRBD2 (6 bases). CDR1 and CDR2 (germline): LNHDA, SQIVND (reference sequence). Between the trimmed V and J ends, which lost 3 bases and 4 bases, there was a span of 19 bases. The CDR3 loop spans 16 amino acids. CDR3 amino acids: CASSINGGFSGYEQYF. The CDR3 region has the DNA TGTGCCAGTAGTATCAACGGGGGTTTTTCAGGATACGAGCAGTACTTC. The variable domain in full, completed from reference TRBV19 and TRBJ2-7, reads DGGITQSPKYLFRKEGQNVTLSCEQNLNHDAMYWYRQDPGQGLRLIYYSQIVNDFQKGDIAEGYSVSREKKESFPLTVTSAQKNPTAFYLCASSINGGFSGYEQYFGPGTRLTVT.

The chain is built from TRBV7-9 and TRBJ1-2; TRBD1 aligns across 7 bases. The CDR3 totals 17 residues. V lost 2 bases, J lost 6 bases, and 15 bases stayed unmatched. In germline, CDR1 is SEHNR, CDR2 FQNEAQ (reference sequence). The CDR3 coding sequence is TGTGCCAGCAGCTTACCGCAGGGACAGTCGACTGTTCATGGCTACACCTTC. Its protein product is CASSLPQGQSTVHGYTF.

CDR3 protein: CASSSPLTSHGYTF. Here the CDR3 DNA reads TGTGCCAGCAGCTCCCCATTGACTTCCCATGGCTACACCTTC. The rearrangement links TRBV7-9 to TRBJ1-2; D uncertain. CDR1 and CDR2 from the germline V gene are SEHNR and FQNEAQ (reference sequence). The germline V and J ends were trimmed by 4 bases and 6 bases, with 15 bases remaining between them. The CDR3 sequence is 14 residues long.

V is TRBV2 and J is TRBJ1-1; the D gene is possibly TRBD1 (6 bases). Germline V gene lookup returns CDR1 SNHLY and CDR2 FYNNEI. The CDR3 spans 14 residues. With 4 bases removed from V and 1 base from J, the gap between germline ends came to 10 bases. Here the CDR3 reads CASSAPGANTEAFF. The CDR3 DNA is TGTGCCAGCAGTGCCCCAGGGGCGAACACTGAAGCTTTCTTT.

The V call is TRBV7-3, the J call TRBJ2-7; D remains unclear. V was trimmed by 2 bases and J by 1 base, leaving 9 bases between them. CDR1 is SGHTA, CDR2 FQGTGA, per germline. The CDR3 runs to 14 residues. CDR3: CASSLGTASYEQYF. DNA of the CDR3: TGTGCCAGCAGCTTAGGCACAGCTTCCTACGAGCAGTACTTC.

This sequence joins TRBV5-1 and TRBJ1-2; TRBD1 agrees at 7 bases. CDR1 is SGHRS, CDR2 YFSETQ, per germline. Trimming took 2 bases from V and 6 from J; bases not matched to a gene: 10. The CDR3 runs 15 residues. As DNA, the CDR3 is TGCGCCAGCAGCTTTGAGGGTCGGGACAGAGATGGCTACACCTTC. Encoded protein: CASSFEGRDRDGYTF.

The gene calls are TRBV5-6 and TRBJ1-2; possible D gene TRBD1, 6 bases. CDR1 and CDR2 from the germline V gene are SGHDT and YYEEEE. The CDR3 is made up of 16 amino acids. V lost 4 bases and J 0 bases, leaving 16 bases between the germline ends. This CDR3 reads CASSIGQLLANYGYTF. The CDR3 DNA is TGTGCCAGCAGCATAGGACAGCTATTAGCTAACTATGGCTACACCTTC.

The rearrangement uses TRBV5-8 and TRBJ1-2, with D maybe TRBD1 (6 bases). This CDR3 is built from 14 residues. Germline lookup yields CDR1 SGHTS and CDR2 YDEGEE. The V end lost 5 bases, the J end lost 4 bases, and 15 bases lay between the germline ends. CDR3 sequence (DNA): TGTGCCAGCAGTTCCCCCCGGGACACCTATGGCTACACCTTC. Its protein product is CASSSPRDTYGYTF.

The CDR3 loop is CAISGLAGVSYNEQFF. The CDR3 region has the DNA TGTGCCATCAGTGGGCTAGCGGGGGTTTCCTACAATGAGCAGTTCTTC. V and J are TRBV10-3 and TRBJ2-1; TRBD2 aligns across 10 bases. Trimming cost V 4 bases and J 1 base; bases outside gene matches: 4. The germline V gene encodes CDR1 ENHRY and CDR2 SYGVKD. The CDR3 loop spans 16 amino acids.

The chain couples TRBV6-5 to TRBJ2-2, with D perhaps TRBD2 (5 bases). Per the germline V gene, CDR1 is MNHEY and CDR2 is SVGAGI. Trimming took off 8 bases at V and 5 bases at J, with 12 bases between the two ends. This CDR3 comprises 13 residues. CDR3 sequence (DNA): TGTGCCAGCGGACTGGCCCTGACCGGGGAGCTGTTTTTT. It is translated as CASGLALTGELFF.

The V call is TRBV27, the J call TRBJ1-2; D perhaps matches TRBD1 (6 bases). Trimming removed 4 bases at V and 0 bases at J, with 9 bases between. CDR1 is MNHEY, CDR2 SMNVEV, per germline (reference sequence). The CDR3 is 14 residues long. The CDR3 bases are TGTGCCAGCAGTTGGGGGCGAGCTAACTATGGCTACACCTTC. It encodes CASSWGRANYGYTF.

This clone was counted once. The rearrangement joins TRBV6-4 to TRBJ1-6, with unresolved D. This CDR3 is built from 14 residues. The V and J ends lost 3 bases and 10 bases respectively, with 13 bases between them. CDR1 and CDR2 (germline): MRHNA, SNTAGT. CDR3 nucleotide sequence: TGTGCCAGCAGTGAGGCCTGGGCCAACTCACCCCTCCACTTT. Amino acid sequence: CASSEAWANSPLHF.

The chain carries TRBV7-9 and TRBJ1-2, with D possibly being TRBD1 (6 bases). The CDR3 is 14 amino acids. Germline V gene lookup returns CDR1 SEHNR and CDR2 FQNEAQ (reference sequence). V lost 5 bases to trimming and J lost 8 bases, with 18 bases between them. The CDR3 DNA reads as TGTGCCAGCAGCCCCCAAACAGGGTTGGGCGGCTACACCTTC. It yields the protein CASSPQTGLGGYTF.

The chain employs TRBV7-2 and TRBJ1-5, with D hard to call. The V end was cut by 0 bases, the J end by 5 bases, with 5 bases between. Germline V gene lookup returns CDR1 SGHTA and CDR2 FQGNSA. The CDR3 runs to 13 residues. In DNA, the CDR3 is TGTGCCAGCAGCTTAGCACAGTATCAGCCCCAGCATTTT. Its protein is CASSLAQYQPQHF.

V gene TRBV6-5 combines with J gene TRBJ1-3, with a tentative D call TRBD1 (5 bases). CDR1 and CDR2 (germline): MNHEY, SVGAGI. With 8 bases removed from V and 0 bases from J, the gap between germline ends came to 11 bases. The CDR3 totals 14 residues. CDR3 DNA: TGTGCCAGCGGAAGGACAAGCTCTGGAAACACCATATATTTT. Its translation: CASGRTSSGNTIYF.

This clone has just one count. Distinct nucleotide sequences in the sample also encode this CDR3. V usage is TRBV12-3 or TRBV12-4 and J usage is TRBJ2-1; D is uncertain. Trimming left V 4 bases short and J 3 bases short, with 7 bases between. The CDR3 is 13 residues long. CDR3 nucleotide sequence: TGTGCCAGCAGTTCTTCTAGCTACAATGAGCAGTTCTTC. Translating it yields CASSSSSYNEQFF.

The chain uses TRBV9 and TRBJ1-1; D is ambiguous. CDR1 and CDR2 from the germline V gene are SGDLS and YYNGEE. There are 12 residues in the CDR3. Trimming stripped 7 bases from V and 1 base from J, with 8 bases between. CDR3 sequence reads: CASGSGNTEAFF. CDR3 nucleotide sequence: TGTGCCAGCGGTAGCGGGAACACTGAAGCTTTCTTT. The complete variable domain, with remaining parts taken from reference TRBV9 and TRBJ1-1, reads DSGVTQTPKHLITATGQRVTLRCSPRSGDLSVYWYQQSLDQGLQFLIQYYNGEERAKGNILERFSAQQFPDLHSELNLSSLELGDSALYFCASGSGNTEAFFGQGTRLTVV.

The chain combines TRBV10-3 with TRBJ1-2, with D possibly TRBD1 on 5 matching bases. The germline V gene encodes CDR1 ENHRY and CDR2 SYGVKD. The V gene lost 8 bases and the J gene lost 0 bases, with 10 bases spanning the gap. This CDR3 spans 13 amino acids. The CDR3 nucleotides are TGTGCCATCTACAAGGGGCCTAACTATGGCTACACCTTC. Amino acids: CAIYKGPNYGYTF.